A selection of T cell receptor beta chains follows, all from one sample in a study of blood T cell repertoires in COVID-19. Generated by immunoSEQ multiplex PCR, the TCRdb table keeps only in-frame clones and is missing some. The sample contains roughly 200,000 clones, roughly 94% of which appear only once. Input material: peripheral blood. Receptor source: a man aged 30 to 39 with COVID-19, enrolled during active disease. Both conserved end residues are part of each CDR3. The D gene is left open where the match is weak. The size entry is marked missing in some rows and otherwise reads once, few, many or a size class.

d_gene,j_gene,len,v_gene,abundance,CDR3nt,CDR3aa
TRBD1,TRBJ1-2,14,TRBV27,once,TGTGCCAGCAGGGCCCTAGACAGGGGATATGGCTACACCTTC,CASRALDRGYGYTF
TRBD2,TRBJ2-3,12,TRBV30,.,TGTGCCTGGAGCACTAGCGGGGGGGCGCAGTATTTT,CAWSTSGGAQYF
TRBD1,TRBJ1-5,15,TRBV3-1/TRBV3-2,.,TGTGCCAGCAGCGTCCAGGGGGATAGCAATCAGCCCCAGCATTTT,CASSVQGDSNQPQHF
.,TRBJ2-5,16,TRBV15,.,TGTGCCACCAGCAGAGATAAGGGCCAGGGCCAAGAGACCCAGTACTTC,CATSRDKGQGQETQYF
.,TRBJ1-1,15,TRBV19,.,TGTGCCACTTCCGGTTCGGCAGGGCTGAACACTGAAGCTTTCTTT,CATSGSAGLNTEAFF
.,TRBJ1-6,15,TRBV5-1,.,TGCGCCAGCAGCTTGGCCCAGGCAGGGGATTCACCCCTCCACTTT,CASSLAQAGDSPLHF
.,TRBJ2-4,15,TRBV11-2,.,TGTGCCAGCAGCTTTAGGAGCTCGGCCAAAAACATTCAGTACTTC,CASSFRSSAKNIQYF
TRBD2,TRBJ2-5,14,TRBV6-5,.,TGTGCCAGCAGTTACGGGACTAGCGGAGAGACCCAGTACTTC,CASSYGTSGETQYF
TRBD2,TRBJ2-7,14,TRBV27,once,TGTGCCAGCTCGCTTAGCGGGGGGGCCGGAGAGCAGTACTTC,CASSLSGGAGEQYF
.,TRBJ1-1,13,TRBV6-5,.,TGTGCCAGCAGTTACTCCTTGAACACTGAAGCTTTCTTT,CASSYSLNTEAFF
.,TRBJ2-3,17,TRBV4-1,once,TGCGCCAGCAGCCAAGACCCGCGGACTTTCGGCCCAGATACGCAGTATTTT,CASSQDPRTFGPDTQYF
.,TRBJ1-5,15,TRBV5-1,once,TGCGCCAGCAGCTTGGGGGACTATAGCAATCAGCCCCAGCATTTT,CASSLGDYSNQPQHF
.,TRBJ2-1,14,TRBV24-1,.,TGTGCCACCTCGAGGGGGGGAACGAACGATGAGCAGTTCTTC,CATSRGGTNDEQFF
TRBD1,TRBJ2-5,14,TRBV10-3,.,TGTGCCATCAGTGACGACAGGGTTAGAGAGACCCAGTACTTC,CAISDDRVRETQYF
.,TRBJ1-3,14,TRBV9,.,TGTGCCAGCAGCGTAGAGGACTCGGGAAACACCATATATTTT,CASSVEDSGNTIYF
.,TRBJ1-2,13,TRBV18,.,TGTGCCAGCTCACCAGGCAGGGACTATGGCTACACCTTC,CASSPGRDYGYTF
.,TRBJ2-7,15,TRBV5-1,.,TGCGCCAGCAGCTTGGGGCTAGCTTCTTCAGCCGAGCAGTACTTC,CASSLGLASSAEQYF
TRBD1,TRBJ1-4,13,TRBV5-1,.,TGCGCCAGCACGGGACAGACTGATGAAAAACTGTTTTTT,CASTGQTDEKLFF
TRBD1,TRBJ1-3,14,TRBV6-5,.,TGTGCCAGCAGTTTCGACAGGGACGCAAACACCATATATTTT,CASSFDRDANTIYF
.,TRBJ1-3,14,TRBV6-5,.,TGTGCCAGCAGTTACAGAGCAAGTGGAAACACCATATATTTT,CASSYRASGNTIYF
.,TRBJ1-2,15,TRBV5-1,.,TGCGCCAGCAGCTTGGGTCAGGTTGCTAACTATGGCTACACCTTC,CASSLGQVANYGYTF
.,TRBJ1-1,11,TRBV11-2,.,TGTGCCAGCACCAATGGCCAGGCAGCTTTCTTT,CASTNGQAAFF
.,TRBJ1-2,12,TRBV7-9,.,TGTGCCAGCAGCGCAGGGACTTTTGGCTACACCTTC,CASSAGTFGYTF
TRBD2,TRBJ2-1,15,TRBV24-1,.,TGTGCCACCAGTGATTCGGCGGGGGGCTACAATGAGCAGTTCTTC,CATSDSAGGYNEQFF
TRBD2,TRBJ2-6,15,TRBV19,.,TGTGCCAGCGGGGGGGCTAGCTCTGGGGCCAACGTCCTGACTTTC,CASGGASSGANVLTF
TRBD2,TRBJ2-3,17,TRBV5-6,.,TGTGCCAGCAGCTTATCTAGCGGGGGGGCCTTATCGGATACGCAGTATTTT,CASSLSSGGALSDTQYF
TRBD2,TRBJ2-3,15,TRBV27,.,TGTGCCAGCAGAAGACTAGCGGGGGACACAGATACGCAGTATTTT,CASRRLAGDTDTQYF
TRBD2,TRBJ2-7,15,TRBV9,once,TGTGCCAGCAGCGTAGGCGGACTAGCTGAGTACGAGCAGTACTTC,CASSVGGLAEYEQYF
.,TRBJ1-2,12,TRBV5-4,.,TGTGCCAGCAGCGACCAGGGCCGGGCCCACACCTTC,CASSDQGRAHTF